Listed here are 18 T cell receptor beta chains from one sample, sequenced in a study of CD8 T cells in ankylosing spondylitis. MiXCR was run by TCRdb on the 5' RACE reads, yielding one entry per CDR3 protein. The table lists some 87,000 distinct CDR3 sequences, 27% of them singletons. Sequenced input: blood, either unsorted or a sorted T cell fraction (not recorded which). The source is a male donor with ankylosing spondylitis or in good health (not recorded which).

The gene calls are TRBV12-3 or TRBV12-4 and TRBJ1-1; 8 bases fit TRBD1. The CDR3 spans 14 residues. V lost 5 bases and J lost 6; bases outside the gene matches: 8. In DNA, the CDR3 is TGTGCCAGCAGTGAGGACAGGGTCAGGGCTGAAGCTTTCTTT. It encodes CASSEDRVRAEAFF.

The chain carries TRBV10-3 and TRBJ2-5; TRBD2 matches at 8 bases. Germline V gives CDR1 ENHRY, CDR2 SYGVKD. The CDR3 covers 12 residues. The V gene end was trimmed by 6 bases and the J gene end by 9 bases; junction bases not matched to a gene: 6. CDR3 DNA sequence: TGTGCCATCAGCTCTAGCGGGCAGGCCCAGTACTTC. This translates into CAISSSGQAQYF.

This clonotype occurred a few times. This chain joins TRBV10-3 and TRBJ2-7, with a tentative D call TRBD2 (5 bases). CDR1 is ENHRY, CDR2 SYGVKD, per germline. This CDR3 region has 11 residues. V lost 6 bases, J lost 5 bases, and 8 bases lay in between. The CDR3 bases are TGTGCCATCAGGGCGGGCGACGAGCAGTACTTC. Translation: CAIRAGDEQYF.

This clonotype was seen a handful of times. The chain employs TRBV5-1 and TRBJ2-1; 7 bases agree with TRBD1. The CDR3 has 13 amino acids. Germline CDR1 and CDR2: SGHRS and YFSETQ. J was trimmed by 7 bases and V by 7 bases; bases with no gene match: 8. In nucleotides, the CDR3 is TGCGCCAGCGCAGCGACAGGGCGGAATGAGCAGTTCTTC. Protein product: CASAATGRNEQFF.

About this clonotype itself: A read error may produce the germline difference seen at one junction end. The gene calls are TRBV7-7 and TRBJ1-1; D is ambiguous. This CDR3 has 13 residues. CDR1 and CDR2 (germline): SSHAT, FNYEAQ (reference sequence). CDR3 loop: CASSLVPAGEAFF. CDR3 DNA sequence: TGTGCTAGCAGCTTAGTCCCCGCGGGTGAAGCTTTCTTT.

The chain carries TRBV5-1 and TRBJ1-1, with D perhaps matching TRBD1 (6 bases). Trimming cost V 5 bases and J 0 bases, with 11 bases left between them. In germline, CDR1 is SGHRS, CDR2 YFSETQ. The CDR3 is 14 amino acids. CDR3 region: CASRNQGLNTEAFF. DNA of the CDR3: TGCGCCAGCAGAAACCAGGGGTTGAACACTGAAGCTTTCTTT. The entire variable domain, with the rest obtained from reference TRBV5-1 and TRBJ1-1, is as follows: KAGVTQTPRYLIKTRGQQVTLSCSPISGHRSVSWYQQTPGQGLQFLFEYFSETQRNKGNFPGRFSGRQFSNSRSEMNVSTLELGDSALYLCASRNQGLNTEAFFGQGTRLTVV.

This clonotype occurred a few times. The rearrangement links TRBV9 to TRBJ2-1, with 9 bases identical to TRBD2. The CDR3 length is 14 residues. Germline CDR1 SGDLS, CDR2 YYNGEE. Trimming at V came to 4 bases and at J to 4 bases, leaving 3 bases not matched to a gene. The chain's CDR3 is CASSPGLAYNEQFF. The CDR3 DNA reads TGTGCCAGCAGCCCGGGACTAGCTTACAATGAGCAGTTCTTC.

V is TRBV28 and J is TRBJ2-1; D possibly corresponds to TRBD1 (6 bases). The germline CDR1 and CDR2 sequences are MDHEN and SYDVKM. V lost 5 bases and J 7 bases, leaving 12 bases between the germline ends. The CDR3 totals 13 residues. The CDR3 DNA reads TGTGCCAGCAGTCCTATACAGGGTAATGAGCAGTTCTTC. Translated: CASSPIQGNEQFF.

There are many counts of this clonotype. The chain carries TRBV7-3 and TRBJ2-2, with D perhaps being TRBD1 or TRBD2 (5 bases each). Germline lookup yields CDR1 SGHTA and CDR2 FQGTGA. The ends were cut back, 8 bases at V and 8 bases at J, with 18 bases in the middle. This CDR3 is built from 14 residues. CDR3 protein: CASCEGTPRGELFF. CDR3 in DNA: TGTGCCAGCTGCGAAGGGACGCCAAGGGGGGAGCTGTTTTTT. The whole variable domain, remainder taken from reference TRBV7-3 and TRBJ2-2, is GAGVSQTPSNKVTEKGKYVELRCDPISGHTALYWYRQSLGQGPEFLIYFQGTGAADDSGLPNDRFFAVRPEGSVSTLKIQRTERGDSAVYLCASCEGTPRGELFFGEGSRLTVL.

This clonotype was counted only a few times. CDR3 residues: CSAPVGGQETQYF. For the CDR3, the DNA is TGCAGTGCTCCTGTGGGGGGGCAAGAGACCCAGTACTTC. The V gene is TRBV20-1, the J gene TRBJ2-5; TRBD2 matches 7 bases. The J segment lost 2 bases and the V segment lost 5 bases, leaving 5 bases of the junction unmatched. The germline V gene encodes CDR1 DFQATT and CDR2 SNEGSKA (reference sequence). The CDR3 runs to 13 residues.

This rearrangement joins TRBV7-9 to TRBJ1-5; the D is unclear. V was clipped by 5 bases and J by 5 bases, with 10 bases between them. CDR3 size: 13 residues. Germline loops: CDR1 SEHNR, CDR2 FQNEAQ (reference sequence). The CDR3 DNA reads TGTGCCAGCAGCCTCAGGTTGGATCAGCCCCAGCATTTT. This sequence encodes CASSLRLDQPQHF.

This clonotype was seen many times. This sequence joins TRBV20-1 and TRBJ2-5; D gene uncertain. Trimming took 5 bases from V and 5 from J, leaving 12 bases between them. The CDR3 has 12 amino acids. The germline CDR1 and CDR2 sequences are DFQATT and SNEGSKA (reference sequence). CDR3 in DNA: TGCAGTGCTCGAGCCGCAGAGGAGACCCAGTACTTC. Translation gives CSARAAEETQYF.

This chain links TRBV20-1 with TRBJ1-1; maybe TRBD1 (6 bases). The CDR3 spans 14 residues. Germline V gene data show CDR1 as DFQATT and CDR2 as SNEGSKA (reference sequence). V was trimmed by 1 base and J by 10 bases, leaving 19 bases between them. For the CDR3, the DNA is TGCAGTGCTAGAGGCGACAGGTCCACTGGTGGAGCTTTCTTT. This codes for CSARGDRSTGGAFF.

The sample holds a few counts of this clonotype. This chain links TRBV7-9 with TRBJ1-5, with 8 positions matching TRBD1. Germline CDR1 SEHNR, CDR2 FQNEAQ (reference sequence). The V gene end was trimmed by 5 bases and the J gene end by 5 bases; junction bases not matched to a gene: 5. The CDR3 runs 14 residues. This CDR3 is CASSIGTGYQPQHF. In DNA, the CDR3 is TGTGCCAGCAGCATCGGGACAGGTTATCAGCCCCAGCATTTT.

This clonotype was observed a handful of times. CDR3 loop: CASSRTGAGNEQFF. DNA for the CDR3: TGTGCCAGCAGCCGGACAGGGGCAGGCAATGAGCAGTTCTTC. The chain employs TRBV5-4 and TRBJ2-1, with 9 positions matching TRBD1. The germline CDR1 and CDR2 sequences are SGHNT and YYREEE (reference sequence). CDR3 length equals 14 residues. Unmatched junction bases numbered 5, after V lost 4 bases and J lost 6 bases.

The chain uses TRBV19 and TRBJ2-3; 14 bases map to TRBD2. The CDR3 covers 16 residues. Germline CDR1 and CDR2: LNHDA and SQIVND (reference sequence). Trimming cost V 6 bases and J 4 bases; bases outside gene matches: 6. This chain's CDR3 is CASRGPGLAGADTQYF. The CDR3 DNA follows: TGTGCCAGTAGAGGACCGGGACTAGCGGGAGCAGATACGCAGTATTTT. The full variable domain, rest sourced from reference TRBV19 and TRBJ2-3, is DGGITQSPKYLFRKEGQNVTLSCEQNLNHDAMYWYRQDPGQGLRLIYYSQIVNDFQKGDIAEGYSVSREKKESFPLTVTSAQKNPTAFYLCASRGPGLAGADTQYFGPGTRLTVL.

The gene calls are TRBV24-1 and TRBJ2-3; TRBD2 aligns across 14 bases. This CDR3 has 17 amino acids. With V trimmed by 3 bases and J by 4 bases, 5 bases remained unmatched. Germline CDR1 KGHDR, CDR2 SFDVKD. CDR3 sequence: CATSDLGTSGGADTQYF. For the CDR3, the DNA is TGTGCCACCAGTGATCTCGGGACTAGCGGGGGCGCAGATACGCAGTATTTT.

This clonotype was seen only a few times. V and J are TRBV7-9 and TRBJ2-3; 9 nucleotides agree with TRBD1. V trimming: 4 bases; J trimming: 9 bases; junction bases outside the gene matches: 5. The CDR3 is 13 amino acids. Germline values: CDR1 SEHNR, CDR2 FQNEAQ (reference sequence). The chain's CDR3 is CASSWDRAITQYF. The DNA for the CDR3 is TGTGCCAGCAGCTGGGACAGGGCCATCACGCAGTATTTT.